A single sample gave rise to the 18 T cell receptor beta chains below, sequenced in a study of T cells in Graves' hyperthyroidism and ophthalmopathy. The CDR3 regions of TCR beta were amplified from RNA transcripts. HTBI primers were the set used in a first-round RT-PCR of the TCR CDR3. TCRdb re-derived calls from the multiplex PCR reads in MiXCR, one entry per CDR3 protein. The sample lists around 580,000 distinct CDR3 sequences; under 60% were seen once. Sequencing was carried out using peripheral blood or thyroid tissue (not recorded which). The receptor source for this set is a woman under 30 with Graves' hyperthyroidism.

This clonotype appeared many times. This chain uses TRBV6-6 with TRBJ1-4; D unclear. V was cut by 0 bases and J by 6 bases, with 8 bases left in between. In germline, CDR1 is MNHNY, CDR2 SVGAGI (reference sequence). This CDR3 is 14 amino acids long. CDR3 DNA: TGTGCCAGCAGTTACTCGAGGGATCATGAAAAACTGTTTTTT. Translation gives CASSYSRDHEKLFF.

V usage is TRBV19 and J usage is TRBJ2-7; TRBD2 might be the D (5 bases). Germline V gene sequence: CDR1 LNHDA, CDR2 SQIVND (reference sequence). The V end was cut by 7 bases, the J end by 0 bases, with 13 bases between. CDR3 length equals 14 residues. In nucleotides, the CDR3 is TGTGCCAGTAAAGTAGCGCTCAGCTCCTACGAGCAGTACTTC. It codes for CASKVALSSYEQYF.

In its sample, this clonotype was seen many times. The gene calls are TRBV28 and TRBJ2-7, with TRBD1 matching 10 bases. The CDR3 loop spans 14 amino acids. Germline-derived CDR1 and CDR2 are MDHEN and SYDVKM. With V trimmed by 8 bases and J by 1 base, 5 bases remained unmatched. The CDR3 DNA is TGTGCCAGCGCCCCGGGACAGGGGTCCTACGAGCAGTACTTC. It is translated as CASAPGQGSYEQYF. The complete variable domain, with remaining parts taken from reference TRBV28 and TRBJ2-7, reads DVKVTQSSRYLVKRTGEKVFLECVQDMDHENMFWYRQDPGLGLRLIYFSYDVKMKEKGDIPEGYSVSREKKERFSLILESASTNQTSMYLCASAPGQGSYEQYFGPGTRLTVT.

V gene TRBV7-2 combines with J gene TRBJ2-7; the match to TRBD1 covers 8 bases. The CDR3 is 14 amino acids. Germline lookup yields CDR1 SGHTA and CDR2 FQGNSA. Trimming removed 5 bases from V and 3 bases from J; junction bases left unmatched: 6. CDR3 protein: CASSDLGTGYEQYF. The CDR3 DNA sequence: TGTGCCAGCAGCGATTTGGGGACAGGCTACGAGCAGTACTTC.

This clonotype was picked up many times. The chain joins TRBV7-3 to TRBJ2-7; 7 bases fit TRBD2. The J call could be wrong; TRBJ2-1 is a better fit for the DNA end. The CDR3 loop spans 13 amino acids. Germline V CDR1 and CDR2: SGHTA, FQGTGA. The CDR3 DNA reads TGTGCCAGCAGCTTAGGGGGGGAGGATGAGCAGTTCTTC. Translated, it gives CASSLGGEDEQFF.

This clonotype was seen a handful of times. V and J are TRBV15 and TRBJ2-3; 11 bases are shared with TRBD2. Germline loops: CDR1 LNHNV, CDR2 YYDKDF (reference sequence). The length of the CDR3 is 17 residues. Trimming removed 3 bases from V and 4 bases from J; junction bases left unmatched: 9. Here the CDR3 DNA reads TGTGCCACCAGCAGGGAAAGTAGCGGGAGGGCCGCAGATACGCAGTATTTT. Residues: CATSRESSGRAADTQYF.

The chain couples TRBV12-3 or TRBV12-4 to TRBJ1-1; 10 nucleotides align to TRBD1. Trimming cost V 7 bases and J 7 bases; bases outside gene matches: 9. The CDR3 totals 14 residues. This CDR3 reads CASIEGQGGIEAFF. Written as DNA, the CDR3 is TGTGCCAGCATTGAAGGACAGGGGGGGATTGAAGCTTTCTTT.

The chain carries TRBV2 and TRBJ1-2; possible D gene TRBD1, 5 bases. Trimming took 6 bases from V and 4 from J, leaving 24 bases between them. In germline, CDR1 is SNHLY, CDR2 FYNNEI. This CDR3 is 17 amino acids long. CDR3 sequence reads: CASSPGGSKPGGYGYTF. The CDR3 nucleotides are TGTGCCAGCAGCCCTGGAGGCAGTAAACCGGGGGGCTATGGCTACACCTTC.

This clonotype was counted at least ten times. CDR3: CASSYRQLNQPQHF. The CDR3 DNA reads TGTGCCAGCAGTTATCGGCAGCTTAATCAGCCCCAGCATTTT. The gene calls are TRBV6-5 and TRBJ1-5; D remains unclear. Germline loops: CDR1 MNHEY, CDR2 SVGAGI. This CDR3 is built from 14 residues. Trimming stripped 3 bases from V and 4 bases from J, with 10 bases between.

The chain is built from TRBV20-1 and TRBJ2-1, with 10 positions matching TRBD2. The V gene end was trimmed by 5 bases and the J gene end by 8 bases; junction bases not matched to a gene: 9. The germline V gene has CDR1 DFQATT and CDR2 SNEGSKA (reference sequence). This CDR3 is built from 14 residues. The CDR3 bases are TGCAGTGCTGGTAGCGGGAGGTGGGGGGATGAGCAGTTCTTC. It is translated as CSAGSGRWGDEQFF.

This clonotype was detected a few times. The V call is TRBV14, the J call TRBJ2-3; no reliable D call. Trimming stripped 2 bases from V and 0 bases from J, with 9 bases between. Germline CDR1 SGHDN, CDR2 FVKESK. There are 15 residues in the CDR3. CDR3 residues: CASSQWYTSTDTQYF. In nucleotides, the CDR3 is TGTGCCAGCAGCCAATGGTACACCAGCACAGATACGCAGTATTTT.

This clonotype appeared many times. The rearrangement joins TRBV10-3 to TRBJ1-3; TRBD1 matches at 7 bases. V shed 4 bases, J shed 4 bases, and the junction held 7 bases outside the gene matches. This CDR3 spans 15 amino acids. Germline CDR1 and CDR2: ENHRY and SYGVKD. The CDR3, as DNA: TGTGCCATCAGTGGTGGAGGGACAGAGGGAAACACCATATATTTT. It translates to CAISGGGTEGNTIYF.

This clonotype came up many times. The J gene is TRBJ1-5, the V gene TRBV13; D is ambiguous. V was pared by 5 bases and J by 4 bases, with 18 bases between. This CDR3 is 16 amino acids long. Germline loops: CDR1 PRHDT, CDR2 FYEKMQ (reference sequence). The DNA of the CDR3 is TGTGCCAGCAGCCCCCCATCCGAGGCCATAAATCAGCCCCAGCATTTT. Translation: CASSPPSEAINQPQHF.

This clonotype was counted once. The chain links TRBV24-1 to TRBJ1-1; 8 positions match TRBD1. The junction had 6 bases not matched to a gene; V was cut back by 6 bases and J by 4 bases. This CDR3 has 14 amino acids. Germline V gene lookup returns CDR1 KGHDR and CDR2 SFDVKD. As DNA, the CDR3 is TGTGCCACCAGTTTACAGGGGGAAGGCACTGAAGCTTTCTTT. This sequence encodes CATSLQGEGTEAFF.

This clonotype was found many times. The J gene is TRBJ1-2, the V gene TRBV6-1; tentatively, D is TRBD1 (6 bases). Trimming took off 7 bases at V and 3 bases at J, with 15 bases between the two ends. Germline lookup yields CDR1 MNHNS and CDR2 SASEGT. The CDR3 covers 14 residues. The DNA for the CDR3 is TGTGCCAGCACCTTGTCACAGGGCCACTATGGCTACACCTTC. Protein: CASTLSQGHYGYTF.

The chain carries TRBV7-3 and TRBJ2-7; TRBD1 might be the D (5 bases). Germline V gives CDR1 SGHTA, CDR2 FQGTGA. The CDR3 is 13 amino acids. Trimming took 1 base from V and 9 from J, leaving 13 bases between them. In nucleotides, the CDR3 is TGTGCCAGCAGCTTAATGATAGGGGATGGGCAGTACTTC. This gives the protein CASSLMIGDGQYF.

The genes are TRBV6-5 and TRBJ2-7; 7 positions agree with TRBD2. The CDR3 totals 14 residues. Losses at the gene ends were 2 bases for V and 5 bases for J; bases not matched to a gene: 6. Germline V gives CDR1 MNHEY, CDR2 SVGAGI. The CDR3 is CASSYQAGADEQYF. The CDR3 DNA reads as TGTGCCAGCAGTTACCAGGCGGGAGCTGACGAGCAGTACTTC.

The genes are TRBV2 and TRBJ1-6; TRBD1 might be the D (5 bases). The CDR3 is 13 amino acids. CDR1 and CDR2 (germline): SNHLY, FYNNEI. Trimming pared 10 bases from V and 9 bases from J, leaving 16 bases between. Here the CDR3 DNA reads TGTGCCATCCCGGGACCAAACCCTTCACCCCTCCACTTT. Its translation is CAIPGPNPSPLHF.